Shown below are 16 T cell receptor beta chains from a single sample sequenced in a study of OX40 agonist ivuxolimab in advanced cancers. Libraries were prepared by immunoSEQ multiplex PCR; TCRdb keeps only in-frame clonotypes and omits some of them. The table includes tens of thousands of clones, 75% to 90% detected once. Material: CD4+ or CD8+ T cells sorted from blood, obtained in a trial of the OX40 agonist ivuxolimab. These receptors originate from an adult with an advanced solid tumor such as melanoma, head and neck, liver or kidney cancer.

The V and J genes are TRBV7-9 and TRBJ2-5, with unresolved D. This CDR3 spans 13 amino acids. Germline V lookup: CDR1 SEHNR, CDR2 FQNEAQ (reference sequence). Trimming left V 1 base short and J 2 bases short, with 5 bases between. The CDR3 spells CASSLVGQETQYF. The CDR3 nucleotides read TGTGCCAGCAGCTTAGTGGGGCAAGAGACCCAGTACTTC.

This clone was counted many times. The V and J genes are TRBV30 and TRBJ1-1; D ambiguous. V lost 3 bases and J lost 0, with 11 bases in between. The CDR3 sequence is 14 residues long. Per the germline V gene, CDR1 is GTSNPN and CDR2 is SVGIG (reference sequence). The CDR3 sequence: CAWSRSTMNTEAFF. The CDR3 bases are TGTGCCTGGAGCCGCTCCACTATGAACACTGAAGCTTTCTTT.

Here the CDR3 reads CASSKGQGNYGYTF. CDR3 DNA: TGTGCCAGCAGCAAGGGACAGGGGAACTATGGCTACACCTTC. The genes are TRBV5-4 and TRBJ1-2; 10 nucleotides match TRBD1. The CDR3 has 14 amino acids. J lost 2 bases, V lost 4 bases, and 2 bases had no gene match. From germline, CDR1 is SGHNT and CDR2 YYREEE (reference sequence).

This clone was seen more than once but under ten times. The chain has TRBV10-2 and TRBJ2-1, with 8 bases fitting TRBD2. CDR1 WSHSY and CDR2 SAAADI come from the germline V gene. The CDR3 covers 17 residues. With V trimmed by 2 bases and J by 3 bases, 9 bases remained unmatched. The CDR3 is CASSERFSGGVYNEQFF. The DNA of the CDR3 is TGCGCCAGCAGTGAGAGATTCAGCGGGGGAGTCTACAATGAGCAGTTCTTC.

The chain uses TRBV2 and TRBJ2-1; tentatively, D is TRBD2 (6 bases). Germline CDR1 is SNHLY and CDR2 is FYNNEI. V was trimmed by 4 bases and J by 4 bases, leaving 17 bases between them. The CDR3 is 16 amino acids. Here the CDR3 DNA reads TGTGCCAGCAGTGTGGCGACTAGGAGAGCGTACAATGAGCAGTTCTTC. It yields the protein CASSVATRRAYNEQFF.

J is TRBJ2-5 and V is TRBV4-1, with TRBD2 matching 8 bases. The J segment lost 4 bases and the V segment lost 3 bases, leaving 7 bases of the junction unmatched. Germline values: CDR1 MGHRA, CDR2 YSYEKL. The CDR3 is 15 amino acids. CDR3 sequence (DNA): TGCGCCAGCAGCCAGTACCCGGGGGGGCGAGAGACCCAGTACTTC. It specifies CASSQYPGGRETQYF.

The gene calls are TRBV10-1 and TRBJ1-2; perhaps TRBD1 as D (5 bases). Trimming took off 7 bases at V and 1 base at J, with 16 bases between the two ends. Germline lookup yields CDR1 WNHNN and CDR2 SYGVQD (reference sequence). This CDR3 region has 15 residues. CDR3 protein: CASNKFRDLNYGYTF. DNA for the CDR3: TGCGCCAGCAATAAGTTCCGGGACCTTAACTATGGCTACACCTTC.

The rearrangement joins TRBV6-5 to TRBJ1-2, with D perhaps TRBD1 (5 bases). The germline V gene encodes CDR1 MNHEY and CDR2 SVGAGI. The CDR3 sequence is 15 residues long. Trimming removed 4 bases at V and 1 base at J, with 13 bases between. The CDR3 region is CASSSTGQVNYGYTF. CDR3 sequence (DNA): TGTGCCAGCAGTTCCACTGGACAAGTTAACTATGGCTACACCTTC.

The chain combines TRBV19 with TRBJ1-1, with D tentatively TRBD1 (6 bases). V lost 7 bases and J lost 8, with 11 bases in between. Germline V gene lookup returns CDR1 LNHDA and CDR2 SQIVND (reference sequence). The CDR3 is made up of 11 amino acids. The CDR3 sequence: CASTQRGEAFF. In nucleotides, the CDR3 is TGTGCCAGTACCCAGAGGGGGGAAGCTTTCTTT.

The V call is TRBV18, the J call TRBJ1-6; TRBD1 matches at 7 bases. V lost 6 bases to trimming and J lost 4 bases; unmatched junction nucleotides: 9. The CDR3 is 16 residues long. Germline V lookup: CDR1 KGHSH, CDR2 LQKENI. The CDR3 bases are TGTGCCAGCTCCCGAGGACAGGTTGAGTATAATTCACCCCTCCACTTT. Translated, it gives CASSRGQVEYNSPLHF.

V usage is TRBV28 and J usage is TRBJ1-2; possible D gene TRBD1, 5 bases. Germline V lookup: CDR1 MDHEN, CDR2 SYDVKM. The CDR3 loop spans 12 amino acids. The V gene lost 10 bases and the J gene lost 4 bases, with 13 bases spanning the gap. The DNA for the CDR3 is TGTGCCACCAACCCGGGGACCTATGGCTACACCTTC. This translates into CATNPGTYGYTF.

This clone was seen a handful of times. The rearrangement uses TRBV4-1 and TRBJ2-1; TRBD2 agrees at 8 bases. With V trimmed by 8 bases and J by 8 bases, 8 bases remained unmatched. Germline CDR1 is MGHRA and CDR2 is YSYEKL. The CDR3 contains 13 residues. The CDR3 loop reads CASRSRGAYEQFF. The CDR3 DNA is TGCGCCAGCCGCTCGCGGGGGGCCTATGAGCAGTTCTTC.

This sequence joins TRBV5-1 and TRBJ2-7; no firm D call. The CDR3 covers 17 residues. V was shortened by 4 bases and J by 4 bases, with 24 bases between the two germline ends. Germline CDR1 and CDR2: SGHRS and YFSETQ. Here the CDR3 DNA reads TGCGCCAGCAGCCTCATACAGACTGAGGACCGATTTTACGAGCAGTACGTC. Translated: CASSLIQTEDRFYEQYV.

The CDR3: CASRRLSSYNEQFF. The CDR3 DNA sequence: TGTGCCAGCAGACGCTTGAGCTCCTACAATGAGCAGTTCTTC. The chain joins TRBV9 to TRBJ2-1, with D hard to call. Germline values: CDR1 SGDLS, CDR2 YYNGEE. The length of the CDR3 is 14 residues. V shed 5 bases and J shed 0 bases, with 9 bases lying between them.

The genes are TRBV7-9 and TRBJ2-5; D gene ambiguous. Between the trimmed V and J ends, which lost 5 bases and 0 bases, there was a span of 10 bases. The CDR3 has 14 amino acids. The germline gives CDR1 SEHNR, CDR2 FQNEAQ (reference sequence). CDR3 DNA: TGTGCCAGCAGCCCCCCCGGGTACCAAGAGACCCAGTACTTC. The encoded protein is CASSPPGYQETQYF. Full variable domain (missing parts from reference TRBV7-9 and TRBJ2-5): DTGVSQNPRHKITKRGQNVTFRCDPISEHNRLYWYRQTLGQGPEFLTYFQNEAQLEKSRLLSDRFSAERPKGSFSTLEIQRTEQGDSAMYLCASSPPGYQETQYFGPGTRLLVL.

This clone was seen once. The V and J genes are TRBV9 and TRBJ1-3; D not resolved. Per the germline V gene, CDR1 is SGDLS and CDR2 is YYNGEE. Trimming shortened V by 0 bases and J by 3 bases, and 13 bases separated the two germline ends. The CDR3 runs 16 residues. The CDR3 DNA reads TGTGCCAGCAGCGTAGCTGGAGGGTTCAGTGGAAACACCATATATTTT. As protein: CASSVAGGFSGNTIYF. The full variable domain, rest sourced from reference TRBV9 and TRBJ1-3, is DSGVTQTPKHLITATGQRVTLRCSPRSGDLSVYWYQQSLDQGLQFLIQYYNGEERAKGNILERFSAQQFPDLHSELNLSSLELGDSALYFCASSVAGGFSGNTIYFGEGSWLTVV.